These 21 T cell receptor beta chains were all obtained from the same sample, sequenced in a study of shared clonotypes between healthy human individuals (dated by TCRdb to the early 2020s). Libraries were made using the immunoSEQ multiplex PCR assay. TCRdb stores this immuneACCESS table with in-frame sequences only. Part of the clones is absent; in the studies checked, under half of the shortfall reflects unresolved V genes, and no reason is known for the rest. The sample data list about 1.5 million clones, and more than 95% of these were observed just once. The top ten constitute over 1% of the sample. The sequenced sample consisted of naive CD4+ T cells sorted from blood. Explained via the paper, the cell subset or site label denotes: CD45RA+ positively selected. These receptor sequences come from a man under 40 in good health.

In its sample, this clone was seen once. Additional DNA sequences in this sample encode the identical CDR3. The J gene is TRBJ1-1, the V gene TRBV11-2; the D gene is possibly TRBD1 (6 bases). V was trimmed by 0 bases and J by 5 bases, leaving 7 bases between them. CDR3 size: 13 residues. Per germline, CDR1 SGHAT and CDR2 FQNNGV. The CDR3 DNA reads as TGTGCCAGCAGCTTAGAAGGGGGGACTGAAGCTTTCTTT. Protein product: CASSLEGGTEAFF.

This chain uses TRBV11-3 with TRBJ2-5; TRBD1 matches 8 bases. Germline trimming cut 1 base from V and 5 bases from J; bases unmatched to any gene: 9. This CDR3 contains 16 residues. In germline, CDR1 is SGHNT, CDR2 YENEEA. CDR3 loop: CASSLGAGQGGETQYF. CDR3 bases: TGTGCCAGCAGCTTAGGGGCCGGACAGGGCGGTGAGACCCAGTACTTC.

This chain links TRBV2 with TRBJ1-2; TRBD1 matches 7 bases. V gave up 5 bases and J gave up 4 bases; unmatched junction bases: 10. Germline assignment: CDR1 SNHLY and CDR2 FYNNEI. CDR3 length: 15 residues. The CDR3 sequence: CASSPRQGTGYGYTF. The CDR3 nucleotides read TGTGCCAGCAGTCCCAGACAGGGTACCGGCTATGGCTACACCTTC.

The V gene is TRBV27, the J gene TRBJ1-2; D gene uncertain. The ends were cut back, 4 bases at V and 2 bases at J, with 8 bases in the middle. Germline V gives CDR1 MNHEY, CDR2 SMNVEV (reference sequence). This CDR3 is built from 13 residues. CDR3 coding DNA: TGTGCCAGCAGTTGGTACGGGAACTATGGCTACACCTTC. Amino acid sequence: CASSWYGNYGYTF.

This clone was observed once. This chain links TRBV2 with TRBJ2-7, with 9 nucleotides matching TRBD1. Germline CDR1 and CDR2: SNHLY and FYNNEI. CDR3 size: 12 residues. V lost 9 bases, J lost 1 base, and 1 base stayed unmatched. The CDR3 region is CARQGASYEQYF. CDR3 DNA: TGTGCCAGACAGGGGGCTTCCTACGAGCAGTACTTC.

The chain has TRBV5-1 and TRBJ2-7; D is ambiguous. In germline, CDR1 is SGHRS, CDR2 YFSETQ. Trimming pared 5 bases from V and 4 bases from J, leaving 13 bases between. The CDR3 has 13 residues. The CDR3 bases are TGCGCCAGCAGTTACACGGAACAGTACGAGCAGTACTTC. Translated, it gives CASSYTEQYEQYF.

J is TRBJ2-3 and V is TRBV19, with D tentatively TRBD2 (5 bases). V lost 0 bases to trimming and J lost 4 bases, with 8 bases between them. Germline loops: CDR1 LNHDA, CDR2 SQIVND (reference sequence). The CDR3 extends over 14 amino acids. This chain's CDR3 is CASSIDPSPDTQYF. For the CDR3, the DNA is TGTGCCAGTAGTATAGACCCTAGCCCAGATACGCAGTATTTT.

This clone was observed once. V usage is TRBV7-9 and J usage is TRBJ2-3; possible D gene TRBD1, 6 bases. Germline lookup yields CDR1 SEHNR and CDR2 FQNEAQ (reference sequence). Trimming shortened V by 5 bases and J by 2 bases, and 17 bases separated the two germline ends. This CDR3 has 16 residues. CDR3 in amino acids: CASSPGQRGVTDTQYF. The CDR3 nucleotides read TGTGCCAGCAGCCCCGGACAGAGGGGCGTCACAGATACGCAGTATTTT.

The V and J genes are TRBV18 and TRBJ2-4; D unresolved. The CDR3 has 16 amino acids. Trimming removed 5 bases from V and 0 bases from J, with 14 bases in between. Germline CDR1 KGHSH, CDR2 LQKENI. The CDR3 sequence is CASSSLGSEAKNIQYF. CDR3 nucleotide sequence: TGTGCCAGCTCATCCTTAGGATCCGAAGCCAAAAACATTCAGTACTTC.

As to this clone: Within the sample, other DNA sequences also encode this same CDR3. V and J are TRBV28 and TRBJ2-7; 7 nucleotides agree with TRBD1. From germline, CDR1 is MDHEN and CDR2 SYDVKM. There are 13 residues in the CDR3. V shed 6 bases, J shed 3 bases, and the junction held 5 bases outside the gene matches. CDR3 in DNA: TGTGCCAGCAGGGCCACAGGGGTCTACGAGCAGTACTTC. As protein: CASRATGVYEQYF.

This clone was counted only a few times. The rearrangement joins TRBV9 to TRBJ1-2; maybe TRBD1 (6 bases). The CDR3 covers 14 residues. Trimming stripped 0 bases from V and 8 bases from J, with 14 bases between. CDR1 is SGDLS, CDR2 YYNGEE, per germline. CDR3 loop: CASSVDAGVGGYTF. CDR3 DNA: TGTGCCAGCAGCGTAGATGCAGGGGTGGGCGGCTACACCTTC.

V gene TRBV15 combines with J gene TRBJ1-4, with D perhaps matching TRBD1 (6 bases). CDR3 length: 17 amino acids. V was clipped by 6 bases and J by 5 bases, with 22 bases between them. CDR1 and CDR2 from the germline V gene are LNHNV and YYDKDF (reference sequence). The CDR3 spells CATREARSGTINEKLFF. CDR3 nucleotides: TGTGCCACCAGGGAGGCACGTTCGGGGACAATAAATGAAAAACTGTTTTTT.

The V and J genes are TRBV9 and TRBJ2-2; TRBD1 matches at 10 bases. CDR3 length: 16 residues. Per the germline V gene, CDR1 is SGDLS and CDR2 is YYNGEE. V lost 1 base, J lost 4 bases, and 4 bases stayed unmatched. Here the CDR3 DNA reads TGTGCCAGCAGCGTAAGGGGGGACAGGGGCACCGGGGAGCTGTTTTTT. Amino acids: CASSVRGDRGTGELFF.

V gene TRBV27 combines with J gene TRBJ2-7, with TRBD2 matching over 9 bases. The V and J ends lost 8 bases and 1 base, in that order; junction bases with no gene match: 6. Germline assignment: CDR1 MNHEY and CDR2 SMNVEV (reference sequence). CDR3 length: 14 residues. The CDR3 sequence is CASRRGGSSYEQYF. The CDR3 DNA is TGTGCCAGCCGGCGGGGGGGCTCATCCTACGAGCAGTACTTC.

As for this clone: The same CDR3 arises from other DNA sequences in this sample as well. The V gene is TRBV5-1, the J gene TRBJ2-2, with 10 bases that match TRBD1. CDR3 length: 16 residues. The V gene's germline CDR1 is SGHRS and CDR2 YFSETQ. V was clipped by 2 bases and J by 5 bases; unmatched bases: 6. The CDR3 DNA sequence: TGCGCCAGCAGCTTAAGAAGACAGGGGGCGACCGGGGAGCTGTTTTTT. Amino acid sequence: CASSLRRQGATGELFF.

V is TRBV30 and J is TRBJ2-7; a possible D gene is TRBD1 (5 bases). V lost 3 bases and J lost 7, with 19 bases in between. Germline V gene lookup returns CDR1 GTSNPN and CDR2 SVGIG (reference sequence). The length of the CDR3 is 14 residues. Here the CDR3 DNA reads TGTGCCTGGAGGCTGGCAACAGGTTGGGGAGAGCAGTACTTC. This codes for CAWRLATGWGEQYF.

The gene calls are TRBV14 and TRBJ2-1; tentative D call: TRBD2 (6 bases). The CDR3 has 18 amino acids. The germline gives CDR1 SGHDN, CDR2 FVKESK. V was trimmed by 1 base and J by 1 base, leaving 17 bases between them. The CDR3 spells CASSQAAWDSVSYNEQFF. In DNA, the CDR3 is TGTGCCAGCAGCCAAGCCGCCTGGGACTCCGTTTCCTACAATGAGCAGTTCTTC.

The chain combines TRBV5-4 with TRBJ2-2, with TRBD2 matching 11 bases. The CDR3 runs to 17 residues. V shed 2 bases, J shed 4 bases, and the junction held 7 bases outside the gene matches. Germline V gene lookup returns CDR1 SGHNT and CDR2 YYREEE (reference sequence). CDR3 protein: CASSLFSGRVGTGELFF. The CDR3 nucleotides are TGTGCCAGCAGCTTATTTAGCGGGAGGGTAGGCACCGGGGAGCTGTTTTTT.

Remarks on this clone: At the DNA level, this CDR3 is encoded by other sequences in the same sample as well. This rearrangement joins TRBV7-3 to TRBJ2-3, with a weak D call TRBD2 (6 bases). Germline V gene lookup returns CDR1 SGHTA and CDR2 FQGTGA. There are 14 residues in the CDR3. Deletions cut 5 bases from V and 0 bases from J, with 9 bases between. CDR3 nucleotides: TGTGCCAGCAGCCTAGGGACTAGCACAGATACGCAGTATTTT. Protein sequence: CASSLGTSTDTQYF.

The chain has TRBV7-2 and TRBJ2-1, with TRBD2 matching 10 bases. Germline V lookup: CDR1 SGHTA, CDR2 FQGNSA. J lost 3 bases, V lost 5 bases, and 4 bases had no gene match. The CDR3 extends over 15 amino acids. The CDR3 DNA reads as TGTGCCAGCAGCGAACTAGCGGGAATCTACAATGAGCAGTTCTTC. Protein: CASSELAGIYNEQFF.

This sequence joins TRBV11-3 and TRBJ2-2, with a weak D call TRBD2 (5 bases). V lost 5 bases to trimming and J lost 1 base, with 11 bases between them. Germline CDR1 is SGHNT and CDR2 is YENEEA. CDR3 length equals 15 residues. This chain's CDR3 is CASSPGGGNTGELFF. CDR3 sequence (DNA): TGTGCCAGCAGCCCCGGAGGAGGGAACACCGGGGAGCTGTTTTTT.